This T cell receptor (beta chain) was sequenced for a study of cytomegalovirus exposure and HLA in healthy donors (dated by TCRdb to the late 2010s). At the level of the whole study: An earlier analysis of approximately 640 of the donors reported 250 to 300 Gb of sequence data and around 110 million unique TCR beta sequences from 150 million to 200 million T cells. Of the roughly 400 genotyped donors, less than 85% were placed in the genetic ancestry cluster associated with self-reported Caucasian donors. Rather than using new phenotypic data, the later analysis identified candidate immune exposures from TCR beta sequences and from how often those sequences occurred across donors. In a later genetic analysis, genome-wide SNP genotypes for about 65% of the roughly 700 donors were used, and that subset was treated as a discovery cohort. Along with the roughly 700-subject first cohort, a separate validation cohort of over a hundred different subjects was used. Alongside the repertoire data, information on donor age, sex, ethnicity and CMV serostatus was compiled. Every discovery cohort repertoire had been produced on one sequencing platform. The T cell repertoires of around 730 subjects were profiled by immunosequencing and related to cytomegalovirus serostatus. Among about 360 genotyped donors of the cohort, an average of about 240,000 unique TCR beta nucleotide sequences were sequenced per donor, roughly 18% of them non-productive. Both class I and class II loci were covered by HLA typing, at four-digit resolution. Typing coverage differed by locus: A, B, C, DRB1 and DQB1 were typed in roughly 620-640 donors, DQA1 in 522, DPA1 in over 600, and DPB1 in 450 to 480. An earlier analysis of 587 of the donors used high-throughput TCR beta sequencing to judge whether each TCR beta V gene segment behaved as functional or pseudogenic. To study patterns of TCR occurrence, a later analysis re-analyzed previously published TCR beta repertoires from 666 donors and added high-resolution HLA genotyping. Roughly 300 gigabases of sequencing data and tens of millions of unique TCR sequences were included in an early release covering 500 to 750 HLA-typed donors. The aim of the study was to test whether cataloging public T cell receptors could identify signatures of past pathogen exposure. High-throughput TCR immunosequencing, statistical association of individual TCRs with disease status, and machine learning were combined to predict cytomegalovirus infection status. Four to six DR-DQ haplotypes were handled as single units for association and clustering because linkage in the cohort was strong. The paper's findings and limits, for the study overall: A few of the identified cytomegalovirus-associated TCR beta chains were confirmed in vitro to be specific for cytomegalovirus antigens. The authors suggested that the approach could potentially be generalized to other disease states and immunological phenotypes. A later analysis found that most CMV-associated TCR beta chains appeared HLA-restricted, with HLA associations seemingly driven largely by CMV exposure. Most TCR sequences were seen in very few donors, while some public TCRs were found in many individuals. Roughly uniform sequencing depth across donors was assumed in presence/absence analyses, although this assumption may not hold. Several of the top co-occurrence clusters appeared to be linked to parvovirus B19, influenza, CMV and Epstein-Barr virus, according to a later analysis. The sequencing pipeline was judged likely to have produced a cluster of highly shared sequence variants as a technical artifact. An association between a missense DCLRE1C variant and V-gene and J-gene trimming of TCR beta chains was found in a later genetic analysis and replicated in an independent cohort. When HLA alleles, especially DR and DQ, strongly co-occurred, attributing TCR associations to individual alleles was difficult. The cohort was sequenced for TCR beta chains only, and without alpha or paired-chain data the features that could be detected were limited. HLA typing was unavailable for some donors at each locus, so association tests used only the typed subset. The study gave a list of 150 to 200 TCR beta chains associated with cytomegalovirus. Because the 87-base-pair reads could not distinguish some IMGT-functional V segments, including TRBV6-2 and TRBV6-3, those segments were excluded. Compared with equally common non-associated chains, HLA-associated TCR beta chains in a later analysis were more clonally expanded and had lower generation probabilities. Compared with the roughly 710-donor mean, donors in an Asian-associated ancestry cluster had fewer N-insertions in productive TCRs, according to a later genetic analysis. A later analysis found that TCR association rates varied across HLA loci, with DRB1 alleles showing the most associated TCRs and HLA-C alleles the fewest. An earlier analysis of approximately 600 of the donors showed that most TCR beta V segments appeared in productive rearrangements either about 87% or about 30% of the time, which broadly matched IMGT annotations. Cytomegalovirus status was reported to be diagnosed by the classifier with high specificity and sensitivity in both the original and validation cohorts. The earlier analysis of almost 600 of the donors excluded approximately 17 rarely observed V segments, including chromosome 9 orphons, because counts were too low. Linkage disequilibrium might explain the correlated functional status among segregating V segments, but an unknown experimental factor could not be ruled out. Immune exposure information for the cohort was limited to CMV serostatus. A further reported finding was that TCR beta sequences accurately predicted the HLA-A and HLA-B alleles for most subjects in the first cohort. Specific HLA alleles were associated with 15,000 to 20,000 TCR beta sequences at a false discovery rate of 0.05 in a later analysis.

Measured from the cysteine to the phenylalanine, the CDR3 is 15 residues long. The sequence is cut down to CDR3 DNA, 45 bases in frame from base 1. The germline V gene encodes CDR1 MNHEY and CDR2 SMNVEV (reference sequence). At the junction V is shortened by 8 bases and J by 6 bases; bases outside the gene matches: 12. Concerning this clone itself: Its target antigen remains unknown. Base qualities are not provided; no much larger clone lies one nucleotide away.

Receptor libraries were prepared by the immunoSEQ multiplex PCR assay. The multiplex PCR relied on a mix of 60 forward primers for TCR Vbeta segments and 13 reverse primers for TCR Jbeta segments. The CDR3 region of rearranged TCR beta genes was amplified from genomic DNA with a multiplex PCR assay. On the Illumina HiSeq System, the amplified TCR beta libraries were sequenced as 87-base-pair reads. The authors processed their data as follows. Across the roughly 700 repertoires, a later analysis counted around 80 million unique TCR beta chains, 9.5 million to 12 million of which were shared by at least two donors. Raw reads were error-corrected and collapsed into unique sequences by a nearest-neighbor algorithm in which closely related sequences were merged to remove PCR and sequencing errors. Alignment of CDR3 sequences to IMGT reference sequences was used to assign V, D and J gene segments. For a sequence to be retained, a match of at least six nucleotides was required to both a V gene segment and a J gene segment. A rearrangement was called productive if the CDR3 had no stop codons and remained in frame with V and J, and every other rearrangement was called non-productive. Following IMGT convention, CDR3 was defined as the stretch from the second conserved V-encoded cysteine to the conserved J-encoded phenylalanine. The earlier analysis of 587 of the donors excluded sequences that lacked an unambiguous match to a single V gene segment. In an earlier analysis of approximately 610 of the donors, V segments were called functional above 56.7% productive rearrangements and were called segregating when the between-donor standard deviation exceeded 5%. To diagnose cytomegalovirus status from the catalog of TCR beta chain sequences, a statistical classification framework was built. V and J gene assignment, in a later analysis, came from comparing TCR nucleotide sequences with IMGT/GENE-DB human TR gene sequences. Using the TCRdist pipeline, a later analysis assigned CDR3 sequences along with most-parsimonious VDJ recombination scenarios. In a later analysis, each TCR beta chain was defined by its CDR3 amino acid sequence together with its V-gene family, and reads lacking a unique V-gene family were excluded. As a way to deal with suspected cross-contamination and a sequencing artifact, a later analysis dropped nearly 600 nucleotide sequences that were highly shared and had low generation probability. In a later analysis, a clonal expansion index was calculated for each public chain from normalized within-repertoire ranks of inferred template counts. In a later analysis, generation probabilities were computed with a VDJ recombination model fitted to out-of-frame rearrangements, and the resulting probabilities were checked against IGoR. In a later analysis, hypergeometric tests were used to score TCR-TCR, TCR-HLA and TCR-CMV co-occurrence, with a repertoire-size bias correction applied to TCR pairs. A later analysis estimated false discovery rates by permuting HLA or CMV assignments 20 times. In a later analysis, co-occurring TCRs were grouped with DBSCAN, and TCRdist sequence similarity was added when clustering was performed within HLA-allele-positive subsets. Repertoires with fewer than 30,000 or more than 120,000 public chains were left out of co-occurrence clustering, as were a handful of repertoires with anomalous nucleotide sharing. Held by TCRdb, this immuneACCESS table contains in-frame sequences only and omits some clones. Under half of the omission traces to an unresolved V gene where checked; the cause of the rest is unknown. Clonal size and the V and J genes are those of that table, whereas D and trimming came from the DNA. This sample is represented by 150,000 to 200,000 clones; about 71% of them were singletons. The ten largest clonotypes hold 2.8% of the sample.

The cohort consisted of 650 to 700 healthy bone marrow donors. At the time of sampling, all cohort members were nominally healthy, though unrecorded immune exposures were likely present. The donor tested CMV seronegative, placing the donor among the 350 to 400 seronegative members of the cohort. A peripheral blood sample was collected from each donor, and TCR beta sequencing was performed on peripheral blood mononuclear cells. The Qiagen DNeasy Blood Extraction Kit was used to extract genomic DNA from the blood cell samples. The chain employs TRBV27 and TRBJ2-2, with TRBD2 matching 7 junction bases. This sequence originates from a woman in her twenties or thirties in good health and CMV-seronegative. Sequenced sample: PBMCs. DNA sequence: TGTGCCAGCTCCTCGGACGGGGGGATCGCCGGGGAGCTGTTTTTT. Its translation is CASSSDGGIAGELFF.